What follows are 6 T cell receptor beta chains derived from one specimen sequenced in a study of Graves' ophthalmopathy and Graves' hyperthyroidism. Transcripts of RNA were the source for amplifying TCR beta CDR3 regions. The authors performed first-round RT-PCR with HTBI primers and then a second-round multiplex PCR. TCRdb recomputed calls from the multiplex PCR reads with MiXCR, one row per CDR3 protein. The sample has 40,000 to 50,000 distinct CDR3 sequences, roughly 52% seen once; the top ten hold roughly 20%. The material sequenced was peripheral blood. The source is an adult man with Graves' ophthalmopathy.

This clonotype was seen ten or more times. This chain uses TRBV6-5 with TRBJ1-2, with a possible D match to TRBD1 (5 bases). Germline V CDR1 and CDR2: MNHEY, SVGAGI. This CDR3 comprises 12 residues. Trimming stripped 6 bases from V and 11 bases from J, with 16 bases between. The CDR3: CASSARGAAYTF. DNA for the CDR3: TGTGCCAGCAGCGCAAGGGGAGCGGCGTACACCTTC.

The chain has TRBV7-2 and TRBJ2-7; 8 bases are a match to TRBD1. The V gene's germline CDR1 is SGHTA and CDR2 FQGNSA. The CDR3 is 14 residues long. The V gene end was trimmed by 5 bases and the J gene end by 6 bases; junction bases not matched to a gene: 9. CDR3 sequence (DNA): TGTGCCAGCAGCCCCCGACCGGACAGGGTCGAGCAGTACTTC. It encodes CASSPRPDRVEQYF. Drawing the rest from reference TRBV7-2 and TRBJ2-7, the complete variable domain is GAGVSQSPSNKVTEKGKDVELRCDPISGHTALYWYRQSLGQGLEFLIYFQGNSAPDKSGLPSDRFSAERTGGSVSTLTIQRTQQEDSAVYLCASSPRPDRVEQYFGPGTRLTVT.

V gene TRBV2 combines with J gene TRBJ2-7, with D possibly TRBD2 on 7 matching bases. The V end lost 6 bases, the J end lost 2 bases, and 14 bases lay between the germline ends. The CDR3 loop spans 14 amino acids. Germline-derived CDR1 and CDR2 are SNHLY and FYNNEI. The CDR3 reads CASSTTGRAYEQYF. CDR3 DNA sequence: TGTGCCAGCAGCACCACAGGGAGGGCCTACGAGCAGTACTTC.

This clonotype was seen repeatedly, ten times or more. This chain uses TRBV19 with TRBJ2-7; TRBD2 might be the D (5 bases). CDR1 is LNHDA, CDR2 SQIVND, per germline (reference sequence). CDR3 length: 13 amino acids. The germline V and J ends were trimmed by 0 bases and 7 bases, with 10 bases remaining between them. The CDR3 here is CASSIDRGGEQYF. The DNA of the CDR3 is TGTGCCAGTAGTATAGATCGTGGCGGGGAGCAGTACTTC.

This clonotype was picked up many times. V is TRBV4-1 and J is TRBJ1-3; tentative D call: TRBD1 (5 bases). Trimming removed 0 bases at V and 2 bases at J, with 8 bases between. This CDR3 contains 15 residues. Germline V lookup: CDR1 MGHRA, CDR2 YSYEKL. The CDR3 bases are TGCGCCAGCAGCCAAGACAGGGTTCCTGGAAACACCATATATTTT. This codes for CASSQDRVPGNTIYF.

This clonotype was counted ten times or more. J is TRBJ1-1 and V is TRBV19; D is perhaps TRBD1 (6 bases). There are 17 residues in the CDR3. The germline V and J ends were trimmed by 5 bases and 1 base, with 20 bases remaining between them. Germline V gene data show CDR1 as LNHDA and CDR2 as SQIVND (reference sequence). CDR3 protein: CASSDRGRWVTNTEAFF. DNA of the CDR3: TGTGCCAGTAGTGACCGGGGGCGTTGGGTGACGAACACTGAAGCTTTCTTT. The variable domain in full, with the rest retrieved from reference TRBV19 and TRBJ1-1, is DGGITQSPKYLFRKEGQNVTLSCEQNLNHDAMYWYRQDPGQGLRLIYYSQIVNDFQKGDIAEGYSVSREKKESFPLTVTSAQKNPTAFYLCASSDRGRWVTNTEAFFGQGTRLTVV.